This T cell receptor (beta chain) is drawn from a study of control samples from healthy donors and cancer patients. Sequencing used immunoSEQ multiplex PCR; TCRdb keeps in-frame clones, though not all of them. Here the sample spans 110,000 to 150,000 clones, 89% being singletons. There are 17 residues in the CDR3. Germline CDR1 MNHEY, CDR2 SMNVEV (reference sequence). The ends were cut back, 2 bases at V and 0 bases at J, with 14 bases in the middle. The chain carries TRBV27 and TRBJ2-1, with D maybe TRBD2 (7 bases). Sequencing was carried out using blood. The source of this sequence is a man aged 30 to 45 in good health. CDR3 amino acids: CASSLRGGTSSYNEQFF. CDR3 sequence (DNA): TGTGCCAGCAGTTTAAGGGGGGGAACGAGCTCCTACAATGAGCAGTTCTTC.